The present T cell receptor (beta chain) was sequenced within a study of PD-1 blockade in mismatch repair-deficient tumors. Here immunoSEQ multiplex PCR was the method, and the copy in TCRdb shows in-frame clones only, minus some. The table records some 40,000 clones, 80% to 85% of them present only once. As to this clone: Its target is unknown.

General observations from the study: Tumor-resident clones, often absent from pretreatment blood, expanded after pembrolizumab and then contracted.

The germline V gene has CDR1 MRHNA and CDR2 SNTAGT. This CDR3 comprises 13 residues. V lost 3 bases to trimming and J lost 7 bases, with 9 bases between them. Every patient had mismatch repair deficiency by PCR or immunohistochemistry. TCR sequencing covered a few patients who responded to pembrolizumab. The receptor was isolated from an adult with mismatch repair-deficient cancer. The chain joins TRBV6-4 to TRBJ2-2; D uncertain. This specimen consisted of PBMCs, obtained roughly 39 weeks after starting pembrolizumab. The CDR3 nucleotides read TGTGCCAGCAGTGAGTCGGAGATCGGGGAGCTGTTTTTT. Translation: CASSESEIGELFF.